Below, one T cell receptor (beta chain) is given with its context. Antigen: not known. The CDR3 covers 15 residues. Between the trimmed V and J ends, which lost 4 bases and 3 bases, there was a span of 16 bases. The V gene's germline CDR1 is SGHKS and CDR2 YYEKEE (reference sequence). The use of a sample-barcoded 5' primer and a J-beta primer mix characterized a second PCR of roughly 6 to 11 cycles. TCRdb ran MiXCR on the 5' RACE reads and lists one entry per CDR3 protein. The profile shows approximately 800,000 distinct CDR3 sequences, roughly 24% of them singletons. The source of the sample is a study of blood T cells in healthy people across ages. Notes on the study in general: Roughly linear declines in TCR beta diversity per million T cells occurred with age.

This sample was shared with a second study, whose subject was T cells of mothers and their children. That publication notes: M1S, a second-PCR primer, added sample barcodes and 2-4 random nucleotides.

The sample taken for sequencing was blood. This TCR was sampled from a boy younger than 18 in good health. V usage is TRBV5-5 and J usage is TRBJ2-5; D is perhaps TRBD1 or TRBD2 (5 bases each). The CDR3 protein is CASSTRGMSKETQYF. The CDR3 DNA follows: TGTGCCAGCAGCACCCGGGGCATGTCGAAAGAGACCCAGTACTTC.